This T cell receptor (beta chain) was observed in a study of technical replicates of blood from a handful of donors. Clones were read by immunoSEQ multiplex PCR, and TCRdb kept only the in-frame ones, dropping some. The sample lists more than 65,000 clones, 92% occurring once. The CDR3 is 13 residues long. The V end was cut by 3 bases, the J end by 1 base, with 8 bases between. Germline V gene sequence: CDR1 SGHDT, CDR2 YYEEEE. This sequence was found in a human donor in good health. The sample consisted of T cells isolated from PBMCs. The chain recombines TRBV5-6 with TRBJ2-7; D is unclear. DNA for the CDR3: TGTGCCAGCAGCTACAGCCTTTCCTACGAGCAGTACTTC. Amino acid sequence: CASSYSLSYEQYF.